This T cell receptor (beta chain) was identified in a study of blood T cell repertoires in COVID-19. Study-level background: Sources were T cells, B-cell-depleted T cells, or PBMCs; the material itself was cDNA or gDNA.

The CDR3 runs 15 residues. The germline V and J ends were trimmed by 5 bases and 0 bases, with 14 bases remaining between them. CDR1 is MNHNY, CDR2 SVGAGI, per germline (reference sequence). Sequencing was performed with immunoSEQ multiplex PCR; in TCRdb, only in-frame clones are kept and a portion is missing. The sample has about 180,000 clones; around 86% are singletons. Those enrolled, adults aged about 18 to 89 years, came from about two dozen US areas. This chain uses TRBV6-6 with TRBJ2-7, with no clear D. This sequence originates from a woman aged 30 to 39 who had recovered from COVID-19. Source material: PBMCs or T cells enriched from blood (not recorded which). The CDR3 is CASSGPGKSSYEQYF. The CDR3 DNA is TGTGCCAGCAGTGGCCCAGGAAAAAGCTCCTACGAGCAGTACTTC.